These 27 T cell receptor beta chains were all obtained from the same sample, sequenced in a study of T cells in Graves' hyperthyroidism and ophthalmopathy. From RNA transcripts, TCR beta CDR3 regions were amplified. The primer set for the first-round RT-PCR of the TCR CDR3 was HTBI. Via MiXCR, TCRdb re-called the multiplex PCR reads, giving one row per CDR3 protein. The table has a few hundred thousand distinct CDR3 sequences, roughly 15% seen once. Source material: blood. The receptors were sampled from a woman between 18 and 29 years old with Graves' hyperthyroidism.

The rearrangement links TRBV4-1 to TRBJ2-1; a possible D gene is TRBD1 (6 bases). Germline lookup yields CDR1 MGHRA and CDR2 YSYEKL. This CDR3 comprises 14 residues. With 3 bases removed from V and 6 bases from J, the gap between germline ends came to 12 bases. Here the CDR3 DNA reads TGCGCCAGCAGCCATTACGCACAGGGCAATGAGCAGTTCTTC. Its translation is CASSHYAQGNEQFF.

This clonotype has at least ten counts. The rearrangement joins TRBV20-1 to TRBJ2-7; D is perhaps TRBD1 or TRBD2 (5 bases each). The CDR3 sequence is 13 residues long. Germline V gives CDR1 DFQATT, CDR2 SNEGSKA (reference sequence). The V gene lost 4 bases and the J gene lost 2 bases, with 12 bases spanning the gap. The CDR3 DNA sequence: TGCAGTGCTAAAGGGACGGTTCCCTACGAGCAGTACTTC. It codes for CSAKGTVPYEQYF.

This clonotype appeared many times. The DNA of the CDR3 is TGCAGTGCTAAAAACACCGGGGAGCTGTTTTTT. Protein sequence: CSAKNTGELFF. V and J are TRBV20-1 and TRBJ2-2; D not certain. Looked up from germline, CDR1 is DFQATT and CDR2 is SNEGSKA (reference sequence). The CDR3 covers 11 residues. The germline V and J ends were trimmed by 4 bases and 2 bases, with 2 bases remaining between them.

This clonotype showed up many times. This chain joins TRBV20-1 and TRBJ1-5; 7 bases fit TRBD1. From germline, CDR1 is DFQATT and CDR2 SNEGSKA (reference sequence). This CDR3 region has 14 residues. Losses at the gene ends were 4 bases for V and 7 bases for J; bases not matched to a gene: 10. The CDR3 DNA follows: TGCAGTGCTACCCCTGGACAGGAACCCCAGCCCCAGCATTTT. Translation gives CSATPGQEPQPQHF.

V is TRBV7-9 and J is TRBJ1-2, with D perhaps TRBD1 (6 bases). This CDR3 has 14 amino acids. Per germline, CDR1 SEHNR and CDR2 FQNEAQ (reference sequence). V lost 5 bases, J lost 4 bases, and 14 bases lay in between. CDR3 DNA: TGTGCCAGCAGCCAATACAGGGACCCCTATGGCTACACCTTC. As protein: CASSQYRDPYGYTF. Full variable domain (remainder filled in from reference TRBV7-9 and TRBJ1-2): DTGVSQNPRHKITKRGQNVTFRCDPISEHNRLYWYRQTLGQGPEFLTYFQNEAQLEKSRLLSDRFSAERPKGSFSTLEIQRTEQGDSAMYLCASSQYRDPYGYTFGSGTRLTVV.

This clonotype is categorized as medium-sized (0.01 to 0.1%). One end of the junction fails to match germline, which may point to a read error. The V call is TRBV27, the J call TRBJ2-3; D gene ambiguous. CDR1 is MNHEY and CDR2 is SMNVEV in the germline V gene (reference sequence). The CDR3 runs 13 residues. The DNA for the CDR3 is TGTGCCAGCAGCTTATCTAGCACAGATACGCAGTATTTT. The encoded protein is CASSLSSTDTQYF.

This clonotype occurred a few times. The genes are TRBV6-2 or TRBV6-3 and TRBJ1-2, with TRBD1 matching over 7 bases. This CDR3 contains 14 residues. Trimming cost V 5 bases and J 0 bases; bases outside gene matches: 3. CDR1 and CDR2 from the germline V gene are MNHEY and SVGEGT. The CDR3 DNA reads TGTGCCAGCAGTGACAGGGCCACTAACTATGGCTACACCTTC. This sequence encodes CASSDRATNYGYTF.

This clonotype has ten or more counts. CDR3 loop: CASSPGARGWNTEAFF. CDR3 in DNA: TGTGCCAGTAGCCCGGGGGCAAGAGGTTGGAACACTGAAGCTTTCTTT. V is TRBV19 and J is TRBJ1-1, with a possible D match to TRBD1 (6 bases). Germline CDR1 is LNHDA and CDR2 is SQIVND (reference sequence). This CDR3 has 16 residues. V lost 6 bases to trimming and J lost 1 base, with 18 bases between them. The whole variable domain, filled in from reference TRBV19 and TRBJ1-1, reads DGGITQSPKYLFRKEGQNVTLSCEQNLNHDAMYWYRQDPGQGLRLIYYSQIVNDFQKGDIAEGYSVSREKKESFPLTVTSAQKNPTAFYLCASSPGARGWNTEAFFGQGTRLTVV.

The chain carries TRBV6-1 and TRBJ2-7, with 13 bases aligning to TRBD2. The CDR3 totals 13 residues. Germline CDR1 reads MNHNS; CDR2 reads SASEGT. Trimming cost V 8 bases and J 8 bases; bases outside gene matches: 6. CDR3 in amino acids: CASHGTSGTKQYF. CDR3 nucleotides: TGTGCCAGCCACGGGACTAGCGGGACGAAGCAGTACTTC.

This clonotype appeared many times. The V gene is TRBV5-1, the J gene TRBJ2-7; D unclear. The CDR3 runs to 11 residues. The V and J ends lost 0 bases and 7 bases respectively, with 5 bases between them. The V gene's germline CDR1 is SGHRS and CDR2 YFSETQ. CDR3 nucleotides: TGCGCCAGCAGCTTGGACGTGGAGCAGTACTTC. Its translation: CASSLDVEQYF.

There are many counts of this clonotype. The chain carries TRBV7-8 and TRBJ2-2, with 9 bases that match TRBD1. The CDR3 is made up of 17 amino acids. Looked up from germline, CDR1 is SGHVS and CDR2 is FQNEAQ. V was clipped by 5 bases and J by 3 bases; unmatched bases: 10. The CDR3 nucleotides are TGTGCCAGCAGCCCCCCGGGACAGGGTTCGGACACCGGGGAGCTGTTTTTT. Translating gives CASSPPGQGSDTGELFF. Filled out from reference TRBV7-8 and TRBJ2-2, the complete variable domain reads GAGVSQSPRYKVAKRGQDVALRCDPISGHVSLFWYQQALGQGPEFLTYFQNEAQLDKSGLPSDRFFAERPEGSVSTLKIQRTQQEDSAVYLCASSPPGQGSDTGELFFGEGSRLTVL.

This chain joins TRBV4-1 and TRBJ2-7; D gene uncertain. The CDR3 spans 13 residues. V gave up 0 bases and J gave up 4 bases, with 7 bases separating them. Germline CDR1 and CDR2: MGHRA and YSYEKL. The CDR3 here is CASSQDRRYEQYF. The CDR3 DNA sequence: TGCGCCAGCAGCCAAGATCGCCGGTACGAGCAGTACTTC.

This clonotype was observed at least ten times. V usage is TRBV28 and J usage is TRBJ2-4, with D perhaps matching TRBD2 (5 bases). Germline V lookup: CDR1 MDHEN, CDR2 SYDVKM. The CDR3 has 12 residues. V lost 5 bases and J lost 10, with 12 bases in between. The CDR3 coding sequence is TGTGCCAGCAGTCAAGGTGGCGGGATTCAGTACTTC. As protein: CASSQGGGIQYF.

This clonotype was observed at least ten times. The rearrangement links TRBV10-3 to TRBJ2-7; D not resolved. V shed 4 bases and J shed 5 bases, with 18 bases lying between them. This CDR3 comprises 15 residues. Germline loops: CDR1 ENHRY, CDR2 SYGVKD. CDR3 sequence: CAISGFIRQSNEQYF. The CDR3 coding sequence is TGTGCCATCAGTGGATTTATCCGCCAGAGCAACGAGCAGTACTTC.

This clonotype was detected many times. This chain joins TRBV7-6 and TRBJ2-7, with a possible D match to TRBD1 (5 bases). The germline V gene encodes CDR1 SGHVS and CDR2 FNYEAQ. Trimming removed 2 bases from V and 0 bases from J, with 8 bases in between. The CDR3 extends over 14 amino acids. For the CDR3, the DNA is TGTGCCAGCAGCTTAAAGGACAACTCCTACGAGCAGTACTTC. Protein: CASSLKDNSYEQYF.

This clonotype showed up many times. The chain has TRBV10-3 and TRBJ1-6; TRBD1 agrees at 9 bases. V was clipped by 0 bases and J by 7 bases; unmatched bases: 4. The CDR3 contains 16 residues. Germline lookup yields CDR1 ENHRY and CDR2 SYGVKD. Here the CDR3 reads CAISESTGQGNSPLHF. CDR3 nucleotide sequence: TGTGCCATCAGTGAGTCGACAGGACAGGGGAATTCACCCCTCCACTTT.

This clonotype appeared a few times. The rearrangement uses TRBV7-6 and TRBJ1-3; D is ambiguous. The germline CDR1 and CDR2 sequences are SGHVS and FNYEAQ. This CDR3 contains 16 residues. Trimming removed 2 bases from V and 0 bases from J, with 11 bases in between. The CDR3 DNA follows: TGTGCCAGCAGCTTACAGCTCTTCACCTCTGGAAACACCATATATTTT. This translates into CASSLQLFTSGNTIYF.

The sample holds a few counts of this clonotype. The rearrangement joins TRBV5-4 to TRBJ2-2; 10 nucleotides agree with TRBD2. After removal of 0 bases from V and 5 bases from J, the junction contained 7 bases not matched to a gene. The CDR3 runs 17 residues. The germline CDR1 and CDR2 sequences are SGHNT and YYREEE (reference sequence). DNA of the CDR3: TGTGCCAGCAGCTTGGAGCTAGCGGGAGTATCAACCGGGGAGCTGTTTTTT. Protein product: CASSLELAGVSTGELFF.

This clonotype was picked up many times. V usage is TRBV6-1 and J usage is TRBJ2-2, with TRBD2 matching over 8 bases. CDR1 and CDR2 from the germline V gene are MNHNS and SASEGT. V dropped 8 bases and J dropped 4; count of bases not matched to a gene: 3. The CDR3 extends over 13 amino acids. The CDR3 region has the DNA TGTGCCAGCGGGACTAGGAGCACCGGGGAGCTGTTTTTT. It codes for CASGTRSTGELFF.

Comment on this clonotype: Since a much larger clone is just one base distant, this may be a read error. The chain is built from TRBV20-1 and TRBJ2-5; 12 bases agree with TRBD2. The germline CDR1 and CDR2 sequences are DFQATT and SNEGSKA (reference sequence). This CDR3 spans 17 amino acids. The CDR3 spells CSARDSGLAGFQGTQYF. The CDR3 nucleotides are TGCAGTGCTAGAGATAGCGGACTAGCGGGGTTCCAAGGGACCCAGTACTTC.

In DNA, the CDR3 is TGTGCCAGCAGTGAATTGGTCACGGGAGAGCAGTACTTC. Translating gives CASSELVTGEQYF. This chain links TRBV2 with TRBJ2-7; perhaps TRBD2 as D (5 bases). The germline V gene encodes CDR1 SNHLY and CDR2 FYNNEI. V was cut by 2 bases and J by 7 bases, with 12 bases left in between. CDR3 size: 13 residues.

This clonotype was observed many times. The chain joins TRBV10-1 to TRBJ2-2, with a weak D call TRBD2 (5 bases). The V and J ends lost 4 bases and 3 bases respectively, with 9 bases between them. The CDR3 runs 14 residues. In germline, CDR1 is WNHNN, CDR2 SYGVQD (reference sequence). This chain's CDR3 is CASSGARDTGELFF. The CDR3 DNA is TGCGCCAGCAGTGGAGCGCGGGACACCGGGGAGCTGTTTTTT.

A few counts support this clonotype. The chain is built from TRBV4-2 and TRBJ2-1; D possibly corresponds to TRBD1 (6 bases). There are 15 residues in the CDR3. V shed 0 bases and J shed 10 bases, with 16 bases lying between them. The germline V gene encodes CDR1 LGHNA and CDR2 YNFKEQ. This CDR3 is CASSQESGEPEEQFF. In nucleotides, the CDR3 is TGTGCCAGCAGCCAAGAGTCAGGGGAACCCGAGGAGCAGTTCTTC.

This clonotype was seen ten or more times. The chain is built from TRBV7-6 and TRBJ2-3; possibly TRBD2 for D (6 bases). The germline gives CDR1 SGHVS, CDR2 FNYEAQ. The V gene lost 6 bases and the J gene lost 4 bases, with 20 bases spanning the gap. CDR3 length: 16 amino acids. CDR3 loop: CASSLIHGSTSDTQYF. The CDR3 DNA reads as TGTGCCAGCAGTCTTATTCACGGGAGTACTTCAGATACGCAGTATTTT.

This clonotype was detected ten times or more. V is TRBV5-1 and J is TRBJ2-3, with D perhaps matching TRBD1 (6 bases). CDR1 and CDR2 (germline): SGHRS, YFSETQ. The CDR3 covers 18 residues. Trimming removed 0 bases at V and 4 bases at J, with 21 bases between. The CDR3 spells CASSLGTGNPSWADTQYF. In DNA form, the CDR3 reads TGCGCCAGCAGCTTGGGAACAGGGAACCCTAGTTGGGCAGATACGCAGTATTTT.

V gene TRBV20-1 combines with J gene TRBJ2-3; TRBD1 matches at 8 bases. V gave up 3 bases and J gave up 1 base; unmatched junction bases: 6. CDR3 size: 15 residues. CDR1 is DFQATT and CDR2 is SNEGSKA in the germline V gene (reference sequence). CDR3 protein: CSARPGQGGTDTQYF. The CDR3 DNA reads TGCAGTGCTAGGCCAGGACAGGGAGGCACAGATACGCAGTATTTT.

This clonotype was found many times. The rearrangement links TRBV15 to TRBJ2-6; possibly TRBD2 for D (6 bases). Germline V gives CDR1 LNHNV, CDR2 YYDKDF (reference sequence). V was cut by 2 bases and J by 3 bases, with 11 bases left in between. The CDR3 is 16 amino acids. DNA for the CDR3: TGTGCCACCAGCAGACGCGGAGGGAATGGGGCCAACGTCCTGACTTTC. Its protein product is CATSRRGGNGANVLTF.